Described below is a single T cell receptor beta chain sequence and its context. Its antigen is still unknown. This entry is derived from a study of cytomegalovirus exposure and HLA in healthy donors. Study in general: Early on, a data release was issued that held approximately 78 million unique TCRs from HLA-typed donors. Study-wide findings and caveats: Later analysis found that TCR beta chains associated with HLA were more clonally expanded than other, equally common chains. Later analysis identified a missense DCLRE1C variant that was linked to TCR beta V- and J-gene trimming.

Germline V gene lookup returns CDR1 KGHSH and CDR2 LQKENI. The junction had 5 bases not matched to a gene; V was cut back by 8 bases and J by 2 bases. The CDR3 contains 13 residues. The PCR was carried out with 60 Vbeta primers and 13 Jbeta primers. Generated by immunoSEQ multiplex PCR, the TCRdb table keeps only in-frame clones and is missing some. The data hold about 150,000 clones, with nearly 80% observed a single time. The rearrangement joins TRBV18 to TRBJ2-5, with 7 bases identical to TRBD1. The receptor was derived from a woman in her twenties or thirties in good health and CMV-seronegative. The material sequenced was PBMCs. CDR3 DNA: TGTGCCAGCCTACAGGGGATACAAGAGACCCAGTACTTC. Translated: CASLQGIQETQYF.